Following are 25 T cell receptor beta chains from one sample sequenced in a study of breast tumors, draining lymph nodes, adjacent tissues. Breast cancer patients provided tissue from their axillary draining lymph nodes. TCRdb independently ran MiXCR on the multiplex PCR reads; one entry per CDR3 protein. The table lists roughly 86,000 distinct CDR3 sequences, approximately 19% of them singletons, with about 2.2% in the top ten. The sequenced material came from axillary lymph node tissue. The source is a female donor with breast cancer. Some clones in this sample may be carry-over from other donors' samples.

This clonotype was recorded once. Being one base from a much bigger clone, this may be a read error. The conserved phenylalanine or tryptophan is not found at the CDR3 terminus, so this likely reflects a read error. The chain couples TRBV6-6 to TRBJ2-2, with D possibly matching TRBD1 (6 bases). This CDR3 contains 17 residues. With 0 bases removed from V and 7 bases from J, the gap between germline ends came to 18 bases. Germline V gene sequence: CDR1 MNHNY, CDR2 SVGAGI (reference sequence). CDR3 sequence: CASSYSPGPRGNGELFS. The CDR3 DNA sequence: TGTGCCAGCAGTTACTCGCCCGGACCGAGGGGGAACGGGGAGCTGTTTTCT.

This clonotype has ten or more counts. The chain employs TRBV2 and TRBJ2-2; D is perhaps TRBD2 (5 bases). V lost 6 bases, J lost 2 bases, and 16 bases lay in between. Germline CDR1 SNHLY, CDR2 FYNNEI. The CDR3 sequence is 16 residues long. In DNA, the CDR3 is TGTGCCAGCAGGGCAGGAGGTTTTTTCAACACCGGGGAGCTGTTTTTT. Amino acids: CASRAGGFFNTGELFF.

This clonotype is judged medium-sized (0.01 to 0.1%). This CDR3 reads CSALSLPSGHDEQFF. The CDR3 bases are TGCAGTGCTCTCTCTCTGCCTAGCGGACATGATGAGCAGTTCTTC. V gene TRBV20-1 combines with J gene TRBJ2-1, with 7 bases fitting TRBD2. CDR3 length equals 15 residues. Germline trimming cut 5 bases from V and 8 bases from J; bases unmatched to any gene: 15. Germline V gives CDR1 DFQATT, CDR2 SNEGSKA (reference sequence).

This clonotype was seen many times. The chain combines TRBV19 with TRBJ2-7, with a possible D match to TRBD1 (6 bases). This CDR3 comprises 15 residues. V dropped 0 bases and J dropped 6 bases, with 15 bases sitting between them. Germline V gene lookup returns CDR1 LNHDA and CDR2 SQIVND (reference sequence). CDR3 nucleotides: TGTGCCAGTAGTATAGATCTGGACAGAATCGCCGAGCAGTACTTC. It specifies CASSIDLDRIAEQYF.

Turning to this clonotype: A read error is possible here, since a much larger clone lies one base away. The chain combines TRBV5-1 with TRBJ2-2; D possibly corresponds to TRBD2 (5 bases). Germline CDR1 and CDR2: SGHRS and YFSETQ. The CDR3 totals 11 residues. The CDR3 region is CASSQTGELYF. CDR3 bases: TGCGCCAGCTCTCAGACCGGGGAGCTGTATTTT.

In its sample, this clonotype was seen many times. The chain links TRBV2 to TRBJ2-3; TRBD1 matches at 9 bases. V was clipped by 6 bases and J by 4 bases; unmatched bases: 5. The CDR3 totals 14 residues. Germline CDR1 SNHLY, CDR2 FYNNEI. This chain's CDR3 is CASSQTGGADTQYF. The CDR3 DNA reads as TGTGCCAGCAGCCAAACAGGGGGCGCAGATACGCAGTATTTT.

In this sample, this clonotype turned up many times. This sequence joins TRBV20-1 and TRBJ2-2, with D possibly called TRBD1 or TRBD2 (7 bases each). The V gene's germline CDR1 is DFQATT and CDR2 SNEGSKA (reference sequence). The V end was cut by 3 bases, the J end by 4 bases, with 18 bases between. This CDR3 is 16 amino acids long. Here the CDR3 DNA reads TGCAGTGCTAGGGGTCAGGGGGGGGCAGGCACCGGGGAGCTGTTTTTT. Protein: CSARGQGGAGTGELFF.

This clonotype was recorded many times. The chain joins TRBV6-2 or TRBV6-3 to TRBJ2-7, with TRBD2 identical over 9 bases. The CDR3 totals 14 residues. Germline CDR1 and CDR2: MNHEY and SVGEGT. J gave up 4 bases and V 7 bases, and 8 bases lay outside the gene matches. CDR3 sequence (DNA): TGTGCCAGCATCCCGACTAGCGGTTTATACGAGCAGTACTTC. Protein product: CASIPTSGLYEQYF.

Comment on this clonotype: A much larger clone lies one base from this, so it may be a read error. This chain links TRBV7-2 with TRBJ2-3; D is possibly TRBD1 (5 bases). Gene TRBJ1-5 matches the end of the DNA better, so the J call may be wrong. The CDR3 loop spans 15 amino acids. Germline CDR1 SGHTA, CDR2 FQGNSA. CDR3 bases: TGTGCCAGCAGCTTCGCTAGCGGGACTTGGGATACGCAGCATTTT. Translated: CASSFASGTWDTQHF.

With regard to this clonotype: At one end the junction does not follow the germline gene, possibly because of a read error. The chain employs TRBV15 and TRBJ2-1, with 14 bases lining up with TRBD2. CDR3 length: 19 amino acids. The V gene's germline CDR1 is LNHNV and CDR2 YYDKDF (reference sequence). CDR3 in DNA: TGTGCCATCAGCAGATCCCCGACTAGCGGGAGGGGGGTCTACAATGAGCAGTTCTTC. Protein sequence: CAISRSPTSGRGVYNEQFF.

The sample holds many counts of this clonotype. This chain uses TRBV7-2 with TRBJ2-1; 7 nucleotides match TRBD2. This CDR3 region has 16 residues. Germline V lookup: CDR1 SGHTA, CDR2 FQGNSA. Trimming removed 5 bases from V and 4 bases from J; junction bases left unmatched: 11. CDR3 in DNA: TGTGCCAGCAGCCCAACTTCCCGGGGAGGGTACAATGAGCAGTTCTTC. Protein sequence: CASSPTSRGGYNEQFF.

This clonotype was seen many times. The CDR3 DNA reads as TGTGCCAGCAGCCACATGACACAGACTAGCGGCCTTACCTACGAGCAGTACTTC. This translates into CASSHMTQTSGLTYEQYF. J is TRBJ2-7 and V is TRBV6-2 or TRBV6-3; 9 nucleotides align to TRBD2. The CDR3 sequence is 18 residues long. V was clipped by 6 bases and J by 2 bases; unmatched bases: 17. The germline V gene has CDR1 MNHEY and CDR2 SVGEGT.

Worth noting for this clonotype: A read error is possible here, since a much larger clone lies one base away. The V gene is TRBV4-3, the J gene TRBJ2-1; 11 nucleotides agree with TRBD2. Per germline, CDR1 LGHNA and CDR2 YSLEER. The CDR3 extends over 15 amino acids. The CDR3 nucleotides read TGCGCCAGCAGCCCCGGGACTAGCGGCTACAATGAGCGGTTCTTC. Protein product: CASSPGTSGYNERFF.

This clonotype was recorded at least ten times. The chain carries TRBV9 and TRBJ2-1; no firm D call. The CDR3 totals 13 residues. The germline CDR1 and CDR2 sequences are SGDLS and YYNGEE. Trimming pared 0 bases from V and 8 bases from J, leaving 9 bases between. In nucleotides, the CDR3 is TGTGCCAGCAGCGTAGACACAGTGCATGAGCAGTTCTTC. This codes for CASSVDTVHEQFF.

This clonotype was seen at least ten times. V is TRBV20-1 and J is TRBJ1-2, with D possibly matching TRBD1 (5 bases). CDR1 and CDR2 (germline): DFQATT, SNEGSKA (reference sequence). This CDR3 contains 18 residues. V dropped 0 bases and J dropped 3 bases, with 23 bases sitting between them. In DNA, the CDR3 is TGCAGTGCTAGAGATCTCAGTCGGGACCTCCGAGGACACTATGGCTACACCTTC. Its protein product is CSARDLSRDLRGHYGYTF.

In its sample, this clonotype was seen many times. The chain joins TRBV5-8 to TRBJ1-3, with TRBD1 as a possible D gene (6 bases). CDR1 and CDR2 (germline): SGHTS, YDEGEE. The CDR3 is 15 residues long. With 4 bases removed from V and 1 base from J, the gap between germline ends came to 12 bases. CDR3 protein: CASSRTATSGNTIYF. CDR3 sequence (DNA): TGTGCCAGCAGCCGGACAGCGACATCTGGAAACACCATATATTTT.

This clonotype was counted a few times. The conserved closing phenylalanine or tryptophan is absent in this CDR3, likely reflecting a read error. The chain recombines TRBV5-4 with TRBJ1-6; 7 positions agree with TRBD1. This CDR3 has 14 residues. The J segment lost 15 bases and the V segment lost 5 bases, leaving 14 bases of the junction unmatched. Per germline, CDR1 SGHNT and CDR2 YYREEE (reference sequence). The CDR3 nucleotides are TGTGCCAGCAGTTCCGGGACAGATAATCCGCTCCTCCACTCT. It yields the protein CASSSGTDNPLLHS.

A note on this clonotype: A much larger clone lies a single base off, so this may be a read error. V gene TRBV19 combines with J gene TRBJ2-1; D not resolved. The CDR3 is made up of 13 amino acids. V was clipped by 8 bases and J by 4 bases, with 12 bases between them. The V gene's germline CDR1 is LNHDA and CDR2 SQIVND (reference sequence). CDR3 loop: CASRAPPYNEQFF. The DNA for the CDR3 is TGTGCCAGTCGCGCCCCCCCATACAATGAGCAGTTCTTC. Looking up the rest from reference TRBV19 and TRBJ2-1 gives the full variable domain: DGGITQSPKYLFRKEGQNVTLSCEQNLNHDAMYWYRQDPGQGLRLIYYSQIVNDFQKGDIAEGYSVSREKKESFPLTVTSAQKNPTAFYLCASRAPPYNEQFFGPGTRLTVL.

This clonotype showed up many times. This chain uses TRBV12-3 or TRBV12-4 with TRBJ2-3; no clear D. This CDR3 region has 15 residues. The V gene lost 3 bases and the J gene lost 4 bases, with 14 bases spanning the gap. The CDR3 coding sequence is TGTGCCAGCAGTTTTGGTTTACTAAGAGCAGATACGCAGTATTTT. This gives the protein CASSFGLLRADTQYF.

This clonotype has just a few counts. The chain employs TRBV18 and TRBJ2-2; D unclear. Trimming removed 3 bases at V and 6 bases at J, with 5 bases between. CDR3 length: 12 residues. Germline V gene sequence: CDR1 KGHSH, CDR2 LQKENI. The CDR3 region has the DNA TGTGCCAGCTCACCGACGGCCGGGGAGCTGTTTTTT. Protein product: CASSPTAGELFF.

This clonotype has at least ten counts. The V call is TRBV20-1, the J call TRBJ2-5; the D gene is possibly TRBD1 (6 bases). The CDR3 consists of 14 residues. From germline, CDR1 is DFQATT and CDR2 SNEGSKA (reference sequence). V gave up 6 bases and J gave up 3 bases, with 17 bases separating them. The CDR3 spells CSAWKGGRKETQYF. CDR3 nucleotide sequence: TGCAGTGCCTGGAAAGGGGGTAGGAAAGAGACCCAGTACTTC.

This clonotype was counted ten times or more. The chain employs TRBV15 and TRBJ2-2; D may correspond to TRBD1 or TRBD2 (5 bases each). Germline V gene lookup returns CDR1 LNHNV and CDR2 YYDKDF (reference sequence). This CDR3 comprises 12 residues. Deletions cut 8 bases from V and 4 bases from J, with 8 bases between. The CDR3 DNA sequence: TGTGCCACCGGGGGTGGCACCGGGGAGCTGTTTTTT. Protein: CATGGGTGELFF.

Many counts were recorded for this clonotype. The V gene is TRBV7-7, the J gene TRBJ2-2, with 7 nucleotides matching TRBD2. CDR1 and CDR2 (germline): SSHAT, FNYEAQ (reference sequence). The CDR3 has 14 residues. The CDR3 bases are TGTGCTAGCGGGCGCAACCCGAACACCGGGGAGCTGTTTTTT. Its protein is CASGRNPNTGELFF.

This clonotype was counted at least ten times. The CDR3 is CASSWGTGGDYGYTF. CDR3 nucleotides: TGTGCCAGCAGCTGGGGGACAGGGGGCGACTATGGCTACACCTTC. The chain combines TRBV7-2 with TRBJ1-2; 12 bases line up with TRBD1. From germline, CDR1 is SGHTA and CDR2 FQGNSA. The CDR3 runs 15 residues. The ends lost 4 bases at V and 3 bases at J; junction bases unmatched: 3.

This clonotype was recorded at least ten times. The chain couples TRBV5-1 to TRBJ2-7; 9 bases map to TRBD1. Germline V gene sequence: CDR1 SGHRS, CDR2 YFSETQ. The CDR3 loop spans 15 amino acids. The junction had 7 bases not matched to a gene; V was cut back by 4 bases and J by 2 bases. In DNA, the CDR3 is TGCGCCAGCAGCATTACCGGGACAGGGACCTACGAGCAGTACTTC. Its translation: CASSITGTGTYEQYF.